The rows below give T cell receptor beta chains drawn from one sample of a study of immune evolution from preneoplasia to lung adenocarcinoma. TCRdb's copy holds only in-frame clones and misses some; the assay was immunoSEQ multiplex PCR. This sample has several thousand clones, with around 82% found just once. The sample was FFPE minimally invasive lung adenocarcinoma tissue. The source of these receptors is a person between 65 and 79 years old with lung adenocarcinoma. CDR3s include the opening cysteine and the closing phenylalanine or tryptophan. The D gene is left open where the match is weak. For some rows the clone size is stated as once, few or many, or as a class when expanded; others skip it.

CDR3 protein	CDR3 DNA	D gene	J gene	clone size	V gene
CASSLPGLVYNEQFF	TGTGCCAGCAGCCTTCCGGGACTAGTCTACAATGAGCAGTTCTTC	TRBD2	TRBJ2-1	NA	TRBV5-6
CASSHRDRNYEQYF	TGTGCCAGCAGCCACCGGGACAGGAACTACGAGCAGTACTTC	TRBD1	TRBJ2-7	NA	TRBV7-9
CASSLFLGELFF	TGTGCCAGCAGCTTGTTTCTCGGGGAGCTGTTTTTT	NA	TRBJ2-2	NA	TRBV5-4
CAWSLRTGRNEKLFF	TGTGCCTGGAGCCTACGGACAGGGCGTAATGAAAAACTGTTTTTT	TRBD1	TRBJ1-4	NA	TRBV30
CASSARPTGDSPLHF	TGTGCCAGCAGTGCCCGACCGACAGGGGATTCACCCCTCCACTTT	TRBD1	TRBJ1-6	NA	TRBV6-5
CASGIQGVSYEQYF	TGTGCCAGCGGGATACAGGGAGTTTCCTACGAGCAGTACTTC	NA	TRBJ2-7	NA	TRBV7-9
CASSLEQVPGETQYF	TGCGCCAGCAGCTTGGAACAGGTCCCGGGGGAGACCCAGTACTTC	NA	TRBJ2-5	NA	TRBV5-1
CASSLADSGSGDEQYF	TGTGCCAGCAGCTTGGCCGATAGCGGGAGCGGCGACGAGCAGTACTTC	TRBD2	TRBJ2-7	NA	TRBV11-3
CAWSVIREKLFF	TGTGCCTGGAGTGTAATTCGGGAAAAACTGTTTTTT	NA	TRBJ1-4	NA	TRBV30
CASRATSGPNTGELFF	TGCGCCAGCAGAGCGACTAGCGGGCCGAACACCGGGGAGCTGTTTTTT	TRBD2	TRBJ2-2	once	TRBV10-1
CASSVGQDFEEQYF	TGTGCCAGCAGCGTGGGACAGGATTTTGAAGAGCAGTACTTC	TRBD1	TRBJ2-7	NA	TRBV7-9
CSVETDSNTEAFF	TGCAGCGTGGAGACCGATTCGAACACTGAAGCTTTCTTT	NA	TRBJ1-1	NA	TRBV29-1
CASSESLNEGRKLFF	TGTGCCAGCAGTGAAAGTCTGAACGAGGGGAGAAAACTGTTTTTT	NA	TRBJ1-4	NA	TRBV2
CATWKGQGLEKLFF	TGCGCCACCTGGAAGGGACAGGGTTTGGAAAAACTGTTTTTT	TRBD1	TRBJ1-4	NA	TRBV10-2
CASSFVSHSGANVLTF	TGTGCCAGCAGTTTTGTGTCCCATTCTGGGGCCAACGTCCTGACTTTC	NA	TRBJ2-6	NA	TRBV28
CASRGARGSNTGELFF	TGTGCCAGCCGAGGGGCCAGGGGATCGAACACCGGGGAGCTGTTTTTT	NA	TRBJ2-2	NA	TRBV28
CASSQELLAGANEQFF	TGTGCCAGCAGCCAAGAACTACTAGCGGGAGCGAATGAGCAGTTCTTC	TRBD2	TRBJ2-1	NA	TRBV4-2
CASSPSRTLIAYEQYF	TGTGCCAGCAGTCCGTCGAGGACCCTCATCGCCTACGAGCAGTACTTC	NA	TRBJ2-7	few	TRBV28
CASSYPPREAFF	TGTGCCAGCAGTTACCCCCCCCGGGAAGCTTTCTTT	NA	TRBJ1-1	NA	TRBV6-5
CASSYTDGRAGELFF	TGTGCCAGCAGTTACACGGACGGGCGGGCCGGGGAGCTGTTTTTT	NA	TRBJ2-2	NA	TRBV6-5
CASSLRSGETQYF	TGTGCCAGCAGCTTGCGGAGTGGGGAGACCCAGTACTTC	NA	TRBJ2-5	NA	TRBV5-4
CASSLGPPGGYEQYF	TGTGCCAGCAGCTTAGGTCCTCCAGGGGGCTACGAGCAGTACTTC	TRBD1	TRBJ2-7	NA	TRBV11-2
CAWSGGNAFTNTEAFF	TGTGCCTGGAGTGGCGGCAATGCCTTTACTAACACTGAAGCTTTCTTT	NA	TRBJ1-1	NA	TRBV30
CASSYIGTANTEAFF	TGTGCCAGCAGTTACATTGGGACGGCGAACACTGAAGCTTTCTTT	NA	TRBJ1-1	NA	TRBV6-5
CASSTPFGDTQYF	TGTGCCAGCAGCACACCTTTCGGAGATACGCAGTATTTT	NA	TRBJ2-3	NA	TRBV7-2
CAISEYAPRLAGYEQYF	TGTGCCATCAGTGAGTACGCGCCGAGACTAGCGGGATACGAGCAGTACTTC	TRBD2	TRBJ2-7	NA	TRBV10-3
CASRWDVLGSGANVLTF	TGTGCCAGTAGATGGGACGTCTTAGGCTCTGGGGCCAACGTCCTGACTTTC	NA	TRBJ2-6	NA	TRBV19
CASSPNSPGLFNGELFF	TGTGCCAGCAGCCCCAACAGTCCGGGACTATTTAACGGGGAGCTGTTTTTT	TRBD2	TRBJ2-2	NA	TRBV7-2
CASIGGGSGANVLTF	TGTGCCAGCATTGGAGGTGGCTCCGGGGCCAACGTCCTGACTTTC	NA	TRBJ2-6	once	TRBV28
CAISEPTESSYNEQFF	TGTGCCATCAGTGAGCCGACCGAGAGCTCCTACAATGAGCAGTTCTTC	NA	TRBJ2-1	NA	TRBV10-3
CASSLDSVGTLGYTF	TGTGCCAGCAGCTTGGATTCGGTAGGGACTCTAGGCTACACCTTC	NA	TRBJ1-2	NA	TRBV5-4
CASSDTSALNTGELFF	TGTGCCAGCAGTGACACTAGCGCCTTGAACACCGGGGAGCTGTTTTTT	TRBD2	TRBJ2-2	NA	TRBV6-1
CASSESFGIQYF	TGTGCCAGCAGTGAAAGTTTCGGCATTCAGTACTTC	NA	TRBJ2-4	NA	TRBV2
CASSYRRPSSYNEQFF	TGTGCCAGCAGTTATCGGCGGCCGAGCTCCTACAATGAGCAGTTCTTC	NA	TRBJ2-1	NA	TRBV6-5
CASSIGASQPQHF	TGTGCCAGTAGTATTGGTGCATCTCAGCCCCAGCATTTT	NA	TRBJ1-5	once	TRBV19
CASSEWGNQPQHF	TGTGCCAGCAGTGAATGGGGAAATCAGCCCCAGCATTTT	NA	TRBJ1-5	once	TRBV2
CASSYGQSNQPQHF	TGTGCCAGCAGTTACGGACAGAGCAATCAGCCCCAGCATTTT	NA	TRBJ1-5	few	TRBV6-5
CASRKGGKNQPQHF	TGTGCCAGCAGAAAGGGGGGTAAGAATCAGCCCCAGCATTTT	NA	TRBJ1-5	few	TRBV6-5
CASSPRRRREQYF	TGCGCTAGCAGTCCACGTCGAAGGCGTGAGCAGTACTTC	NA	TRBJ2-7	NA	TRBV23-1
CASSSRTGRGLYEQYF	TGTGCCAGCAGTTCCCGCACAGGCAGGGGGCTCTACGAGCAGTACTTC	TRBD1	TRBJ2-7	NA	TRBV28
CASSLDLGGTGELFF	TGTGCCAGCAGCTTAGATCTGGGGGGCACCGGGGAGCTGTTTTTT	NA	TRBJ2-2	NA	TRBV7-2
CASSEGLFKNIQYF	TGTGCCAGCAGTGAGGGGTTATTCAAAAACATTCAGTACTTC	NA	TRBJ2-4	NA	TRBV2
CASSLLRAYNEQFF	TGTGCCAGCAGTTTATTAAGGGCCTACAATGAGCAGTTCTTC	NA	TRBJ2-1	NA	TRBV6-5
CASSPTSGSSYNEQFF	TGTGCCAGCAGCCCGACTAGCGGGAGCTCCTACAATGAGCAGTTCTTC	TRBD2	TRBJ2-1	few	TRBV7-6
CASSLAPINTEAFF	TGTGCCAGCAGTTTAGCCCCGATTAACACTGAAGCTTTCTTT	NA	TRBJ1-1	NA	TRBV28
CAWRGIAGIYNEQFF	TGTGCCTGGAGGGGTATAGCGGGTATTTACAATGAGCAGTTCTTC	TRBD2	TRBJ2-1	NA	TRBV30
CASSEPGAGVIYEQYF	TGTGCCAGCAGTGAACCCGGAGCGGGAGTCATCTACGAGCAGTACTTC	TRBD2	TRBJ2-7	NA	TRBV27
CASSNSGTKTGELFF	TGTGCCAGCAGCAATTCCGGGACTAAGACCGGGGAGCTGTTTTTT	TRBD2	TRBJ2-2	NA	TRBV28
CASSPGTPNTGELFF	TGTGCCAGCAGTCCCGGGACACCGAACACCGGGGAGCTGTTTTTT	NA	TRBJ2-2	NA	TRBV14
CASSFGSLLYEQYF	TGTGCCAGCAGCTTTGGGTCCCTACTCTACGAGCAGTACTTC	NA	TRBJ2-7	NA	TRBV11-2